This T cell receptor (beta chain) derives from a study of T cell repertoires in ileal Crohn's disease. The CDR3 runs to 13 residues. V was trimmed by 0 bases and J by 6 bases, leaving 7 bases between them. Germline CDR1 SGDLS, CDR2 YYNGEE. Data came from immunoSEQ multiplex PCR; TCRdb stores just in-frame clones and leaves some out. Seen here are fewer than 5,500 clones, about 81% observed once, and the top ten hold 11% to 15%. Sequenced material: ileal tissue. This rearrangement joins TRBV9 to TRBJ2-4; unclear D gene. The receptor comes from an adult with Crohn's disease. CDR3 sequence (DNA): TGTGCCAGCAGCGTAGATATGGGAAACATTCAGTACTTC. It translates to CASSVDMGNIQYF.